This T cell receptor beta chain was found in a study of T cell repertoires in cytomegalovirus infection. Study context: Public signatures in TCR beta pointed to CMV infection and matching HLA type.

The CDR3 covers 14 residues. Trimming left V 3 bases short and J 7 bases short, with 12 bases between. The germline V gene has CDR1 SGHTA and CDR2 FQGNSA. Whole-study findings and limits: Identification of carriers of CMV plus the relevant HLA was achieved through cumulative public TCR beta family frequency. Dominant in the ex vivo response were TCR beta clonotypes restricted by HLA-C and specific for CMV.

This clonotype has a count of ten or more. Its antigen is undetermined. TCRdb reanalysed the reads using MiXCR and keeps one entry per CDR3 protein. The top ten clones hold 14% of a sample with fewer than 300,000 distinct CDR3 sequences, roughly a quarter of them seen once. V and J are TRBV7-2 and TRBJ2-2; no clear D gene. This TCR derives from a human donor in good health (CMV status not recorded). Some clones in this sample may be carry-over from other donors' samples. The sample consisted of PBMCs. CDR3 sequence reads: CASSFRLGVGELFF. CDR3 nucleotide sequence: TGTGCCAGCAGCTTTAGGCTAGGCGTCGGGGAGCTGTTTTTT. Full variable domain (rest looked up from reference TRBV7-2 and TRBJ2-2): GAGVSQSPSNKVTEKGKDVELRCDPISGHTALYWYRQSLGQGLEFLIYFQGNSAPDKSGLPSDRFSAERTGGSVSTLTIQRTQQEDSAVYLCASSFRLGVGELFFGEGSRLTVL.